This T cell receptor beta chain originates from a study of T cell responses to AZD1222 COVID-19 vaccine. The data were produced by immunoSEQ multiplex PCR, yet TCRdb's version contains in-frame clones alone and is incomplete. The table shows approximately 180,000 clones, with approximately 92% occurring only once. This CDR3 has 15 residues. The V and J ends lost 4 bases and 4 bases respectively, with 16 bases between them. CDR1 SEHNR and CDR2 FQNEAQ come from the germline V gene (reference sequence). The clonotype was recovered from an adult who received the MenACWY meningococcal vaccine as a control. Source: peripheral blood, taken 28 days after the second dose of the MenACWY control vaccine. This chain links TRBV7-9 with TRBJ1-1; maybe TRBD1 (6 bases). Here the CDR3 reads CASSSQGGWSTEAFF. CDR3 sequence (DNA): TGTGCCAGCAGCTCACAGGGAGGATGGTCCACTGAAGCTTTCTTT.